This passage covers 7 T cell receptor beta chains from one sample sequenced in a study of shared clonotypes between healthy human individuals. Repertoires were generated with immunoSEQ multiplex PCR, while TCRdb's copy carries only in-frame clones and drops some. The sample includes around 550,000 clones, less than 96% of them seen just once. Source material: naive CD4+ T cells sorted from blood. Regarding subset: CD45RA+ positively selected. The receptor source for this set is a woman aged 30 to 39 in good health.

The gene calls are TRBV28 and TRBJ1-1, with D unclear. Germline V gene lookup returns CDR1 MDHEN and CDR2 SYDVKM. The CDR3 runs to 13 residues. V was shortened by 3 bases and J by 1 base, with 6 bases between the two germline ends. The CDR3 loop reads CASSLSENTEAFF. DNA of the CDR3: TGTGCCAGCAGTTTGTCAGAGAACACTGAAGCTTTCTTT.

The rearrangement uses TRBV7-3 and TRBJ1-3; D gene uncertain. V was cut by 8 bases and J by 4 bases, with 15 bases left in between. CDR1 and CDR2 from the germline V gene are SGHTA and FQGTGA. This CDR3 comprises 14 residues. The CDR3 bases are TGTGCCAGCGAACAGACGAATAAGGGAAACACCATATATTTT. Encoded protein: CASEQTNKGNTIYF.

V and J are TRBV5-1 and TRBJ2-2; no firm D call. Germline V gene data show CDR1 as SGHRS and CDR2 as YFSETQ. V was cut by 0 bases and J by 2 bases, with 8 bases left in between. This CDR3 region has 15 residues. For the CDR3, the DNA is TGCGCCAGCAGCTTGGGGGTCAGAAACACCGGGGAGCTGTTTTTT. It codes for CASSLGVRNTGELFF.

CDR3 nucleotides: TGCGCCAGCAGCACGACTACGAATACGCAGTATTTT. Its protein product is CASSTTTNTQYF. The chain couples TRBV5-1 to TRBJ2-3, with D perhaps TRBD2 (5 bases). This CDR3 is 12 amino acids long. Trimming took off 4 bases at V and 7 bases at J, with 10 bases between the two ends. Germline CDR1 reads SGHRS; CDR2 reads YFSETQ.

The chain links TRBV28 to TRBJ1-5; D might be TRBD1 (5 bases). Germline CDR1 is MDHEN and CDR2 is SYDVKM. Trimming cost V 2 bases and J 0 bases, with 11 bases left between them. The CDR3 runs 16 residues. For the CDR3, the DNA is TGTGCCAGCAGTTTACAGGGCGTGAATAGCAATCAGCCCCAGCATTTT. It codes for CASSLQGVNSNQPQHF.

The genes are TRBV7-5 and TRBJ2-3; the D call TRBD1 from the table was never checked on the DNA. TRBV7-5 is termed a pseudogene. The CDR3 has 14 amino acids. Here the CDR3 reads CASSCDNGPDTQYF. The CDR3 region has the DNA TGTGCCAGCAGCTGCGATAATGGGCCAGATACGCAGTATTTT.

The chain links TRBV18 to TRBJ2-7; D is unresolved. The V and J ends lost 0 bases and 1 base respectively, with 16 bases between them. Germline-derived CDR1 and CDR2 are KGHSH and LQKENI. This CDR3 is 17 amino acids long. As DNA, the CDR3 is TGTGCCAGCTCACCACCGGTATTGACAAGTTTATCCTACGAGCAGTACTTC. Translating gives CASSPPVLTSLSYEQYF.